This TCR beta chain was found in a study of Ad26.COV2.S vaccination and SARS-CoV-2 variants. Study conclusions and caveats: Vaccine recipients had higher spike-specific TCR breadth than placebo recipients.

Sequencing used immunoSEQ multiplex PCR; TCRdb keeps in-frame clones, though not all of them. Here the sample spans 350,000 to 450,000 clones, around 87% being singletons. As for treatment: about 20 received Ad26.COV2.S at low or high dose, single or two shots; roughly five received placebo; per-sample allocation not given. Collection of samples fell on day 63 after the first vaccine or placebo injection. This CDR3 has 15 residues. The germline V and J ends were trimmed by 10 bases and 0 bases, with 19 bases remaining between them. Germline CDR1 SGDLS, CDR2 YYNGEE. To note about this clone: The antigen remains unidentified.

The clonotype originates from a person between 18 and 60 years old who received the Ad26.COV2.S COVID-19 vaccine or a placebo. The sample here was peripheral blood, taken in a trial of Ad26.COV2.S vaccine versus placebo. The V gene is TRBV9, the J gene TRBJ1-2, with D tentatively TRBD1 (5 bases). The CDR3 DNA is TGTGCCTCATCCGCGGGGGGGAATGCTAACTATGGCTACACCTTC. It codes for CASSAGGNANYGYTF.